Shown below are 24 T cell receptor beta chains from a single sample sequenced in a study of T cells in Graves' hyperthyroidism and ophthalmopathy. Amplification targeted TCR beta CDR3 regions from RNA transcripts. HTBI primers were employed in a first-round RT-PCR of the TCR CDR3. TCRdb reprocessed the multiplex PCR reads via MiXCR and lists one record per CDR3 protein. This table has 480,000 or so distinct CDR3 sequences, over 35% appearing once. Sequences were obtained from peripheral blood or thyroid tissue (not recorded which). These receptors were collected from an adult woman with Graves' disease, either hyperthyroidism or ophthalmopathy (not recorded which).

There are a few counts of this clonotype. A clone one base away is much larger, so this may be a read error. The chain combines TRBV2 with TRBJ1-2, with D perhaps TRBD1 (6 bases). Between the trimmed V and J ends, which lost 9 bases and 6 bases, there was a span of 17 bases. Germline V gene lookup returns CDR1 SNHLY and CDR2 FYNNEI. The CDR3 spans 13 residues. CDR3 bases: TGTGCCAGTGACGGACGGGGGCTTAATGGCTACACCTTC. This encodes CASDGRGLNGYTF.

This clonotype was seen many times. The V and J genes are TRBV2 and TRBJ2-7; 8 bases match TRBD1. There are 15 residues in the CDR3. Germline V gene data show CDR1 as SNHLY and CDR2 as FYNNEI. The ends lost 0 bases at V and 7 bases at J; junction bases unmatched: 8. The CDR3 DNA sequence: TGTGCCAGCAGTGAAGCGCGACAGGGGCTGGTGGAGCAGTACTTC. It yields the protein CASSEARQGLVEQYF.

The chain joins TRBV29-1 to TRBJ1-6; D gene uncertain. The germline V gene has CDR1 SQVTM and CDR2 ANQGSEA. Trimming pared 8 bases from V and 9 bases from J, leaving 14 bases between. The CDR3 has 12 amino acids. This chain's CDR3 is CSPDGEISPLHF. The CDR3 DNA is TGCAGCCCCGACGGGGAGATTTCACCCCTCCACTTT. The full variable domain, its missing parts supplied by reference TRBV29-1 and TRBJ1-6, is SAVISQKPSRDICQRGTSLTIQCQVDSQVTMMFWYRQQPGQSLTLIATANQGSEATYESGFVIDKFPISRPNLTFSTLTVSNMSPEDSSIYLCSPDGEISPLHFGNGTRLTVT.

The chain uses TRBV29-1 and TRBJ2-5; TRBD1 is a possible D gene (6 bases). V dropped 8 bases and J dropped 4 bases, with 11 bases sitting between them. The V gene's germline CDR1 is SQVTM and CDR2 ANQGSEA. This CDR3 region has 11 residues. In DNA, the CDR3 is TGCAGCCCTAGAGGGGGAGAGACCCAGTACTTC. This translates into CSPRGGETQYF.

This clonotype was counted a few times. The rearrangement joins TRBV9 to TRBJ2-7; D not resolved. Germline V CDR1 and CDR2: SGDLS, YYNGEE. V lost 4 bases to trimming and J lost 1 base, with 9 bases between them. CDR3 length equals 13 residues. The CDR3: CASSPRSSYEQYF. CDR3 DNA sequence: TGTGCCAGCAGCCCCCGGTCATCCTACGAGCAGTACTTC. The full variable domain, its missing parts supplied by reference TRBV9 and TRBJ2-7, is DSGVTQTPKHLITATGQRVTLRCSPRSGDLSVYWYQQSLDQGLQFLIQYYNGEERAKGNILERFSAQQFPDLHSELNLSSLELGDSALYFCASSPRSSYEQYFGPGTRLTVT.

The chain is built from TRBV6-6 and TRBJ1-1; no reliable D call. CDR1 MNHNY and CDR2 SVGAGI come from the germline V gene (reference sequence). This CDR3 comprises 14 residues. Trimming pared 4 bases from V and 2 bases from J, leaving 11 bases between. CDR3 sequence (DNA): TGTGCCAGCAGTTGGGCAGGCGCCAACACTGAAGCTTTCTTT. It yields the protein CASSWAGANTEAFF.

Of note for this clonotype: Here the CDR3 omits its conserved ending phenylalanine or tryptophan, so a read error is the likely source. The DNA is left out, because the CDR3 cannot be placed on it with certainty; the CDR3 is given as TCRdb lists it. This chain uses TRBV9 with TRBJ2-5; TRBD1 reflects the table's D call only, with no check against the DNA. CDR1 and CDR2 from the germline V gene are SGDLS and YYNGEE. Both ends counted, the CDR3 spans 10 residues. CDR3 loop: CASSVQGKYT.

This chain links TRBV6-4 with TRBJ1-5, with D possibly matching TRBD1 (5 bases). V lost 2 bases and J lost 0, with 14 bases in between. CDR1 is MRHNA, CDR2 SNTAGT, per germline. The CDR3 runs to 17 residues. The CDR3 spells CASSDHEWGYSNQPQHF. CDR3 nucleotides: TGTGCCAGCAGTGACCATGAGTGGGGGTATAGCAATCAGCCCCAGCATTTT.

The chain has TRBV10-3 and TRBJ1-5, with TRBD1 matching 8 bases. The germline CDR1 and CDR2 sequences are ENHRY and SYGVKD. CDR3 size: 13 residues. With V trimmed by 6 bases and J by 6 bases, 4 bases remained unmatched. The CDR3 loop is CAIRGQVTQPQHF. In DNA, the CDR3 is TGTGCCATCAGGGGACAGGTGACTCAGCCCCAGCATTTT.

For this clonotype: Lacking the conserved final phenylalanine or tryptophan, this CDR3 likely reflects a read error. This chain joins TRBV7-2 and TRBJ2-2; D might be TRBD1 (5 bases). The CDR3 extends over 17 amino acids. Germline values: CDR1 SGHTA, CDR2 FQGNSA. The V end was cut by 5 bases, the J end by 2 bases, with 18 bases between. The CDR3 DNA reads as TGTGCCAGCAGCCTAGACAGAATACCTCGTAACACCGGGGAGCTGTTTCTT. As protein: CASSLDRIPRNTGELFL.

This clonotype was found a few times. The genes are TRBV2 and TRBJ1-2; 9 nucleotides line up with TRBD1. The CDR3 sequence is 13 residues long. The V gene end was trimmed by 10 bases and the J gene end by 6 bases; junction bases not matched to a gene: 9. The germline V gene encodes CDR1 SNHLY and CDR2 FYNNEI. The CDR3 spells CANYRDRVDGYTF. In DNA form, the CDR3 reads TGTGCCAACTACCGGGACAGGGTTGATGGCTACACCTTC.

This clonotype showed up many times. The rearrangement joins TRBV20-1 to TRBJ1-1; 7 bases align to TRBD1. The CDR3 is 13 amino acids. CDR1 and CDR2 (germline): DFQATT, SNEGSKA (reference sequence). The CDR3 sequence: CSARGQLNTEAFF. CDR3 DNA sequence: TGCAGCGCCAGGGGACAGTTGAACACTGAAGCTTTCTTT.

The CDR3 nucleotides are TGTGCCAGTAGTTCCCGAAGCTATAGCAATCAGCCCCAGCATTTT. As protein: CASSSRSYSNQPQHF. The J gene is TRBJ1-5, the V gene TRBV19; D uncertain. The germline gives CDR1 LNHDA, CDR2 SQIVND (reference sequence). This CDR3 has 15 amino acids. Trimming shortened V by 5 bases and J by 0 bases, and 11 bases separated the two germline ends.

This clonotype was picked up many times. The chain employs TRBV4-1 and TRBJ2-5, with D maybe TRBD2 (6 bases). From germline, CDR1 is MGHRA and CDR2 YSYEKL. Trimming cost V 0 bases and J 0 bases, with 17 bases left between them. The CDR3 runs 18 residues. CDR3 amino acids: CASSQEISGRSYQETQYF. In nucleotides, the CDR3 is TGCGCCAGCAGCCAAGAGATTTCGGGGAGGTCGTACCAAGAGACCCAGTACTTC.

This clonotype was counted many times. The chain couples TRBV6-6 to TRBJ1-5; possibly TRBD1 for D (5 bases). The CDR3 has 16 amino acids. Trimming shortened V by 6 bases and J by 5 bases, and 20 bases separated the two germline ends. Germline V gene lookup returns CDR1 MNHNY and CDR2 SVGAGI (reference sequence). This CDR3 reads CASSSSTRGSYQPQHF. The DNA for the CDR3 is TGTGCCAGCAGCTCCTCCACGCGGGGCTCATATCAGCCCCAGCATTTT.

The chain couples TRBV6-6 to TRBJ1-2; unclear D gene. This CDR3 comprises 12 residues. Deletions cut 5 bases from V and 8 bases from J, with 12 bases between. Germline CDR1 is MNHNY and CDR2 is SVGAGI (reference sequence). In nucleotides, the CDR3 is TGTGCCAGCAGTGACCGACGGCTGGGCTACACCTTC. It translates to CASSDRRLGYTF.

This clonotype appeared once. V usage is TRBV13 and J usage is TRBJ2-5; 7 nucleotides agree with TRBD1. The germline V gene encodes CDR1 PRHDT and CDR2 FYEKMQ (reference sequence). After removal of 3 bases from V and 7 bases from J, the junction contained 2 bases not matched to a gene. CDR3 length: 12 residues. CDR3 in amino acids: CASSFHRGTQYF. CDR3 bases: TGTGCCAGCAGCTTTCACAGGGGGACCCAGTACTTC.

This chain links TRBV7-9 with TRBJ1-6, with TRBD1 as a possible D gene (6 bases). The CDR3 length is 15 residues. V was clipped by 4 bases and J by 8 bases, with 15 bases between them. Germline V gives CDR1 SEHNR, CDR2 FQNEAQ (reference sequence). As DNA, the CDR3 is TGTGCCAGCAGCTCGGGCGTCAGGGGTTATTCACCCCTCCACTTT. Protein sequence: CASSSGVRGYSPLHF.

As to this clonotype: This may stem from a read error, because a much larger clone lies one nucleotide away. The CDR3 region is CASKNGGSNRPQHF. The CDR3 DNA sequence: TGTGCCAGCAAAAACGGGGGTAGCAATCGGCCCCAGCATTTT. V usage is TRBV12-3 or TRBV12-4 and J usage is TRBJ1-5; tentatively, D is TRBD1 (5 bases). The CDR3 runs to 14 residues.

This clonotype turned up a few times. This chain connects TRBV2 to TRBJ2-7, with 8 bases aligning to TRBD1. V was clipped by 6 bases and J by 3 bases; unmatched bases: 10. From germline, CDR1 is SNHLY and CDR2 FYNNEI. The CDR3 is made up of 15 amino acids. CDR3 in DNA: TGTGCCAGCAGCGCGACTCAGGGGGCGGGCTACGAGCAGTACTTC. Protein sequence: CASSATQGAGYEQYF.

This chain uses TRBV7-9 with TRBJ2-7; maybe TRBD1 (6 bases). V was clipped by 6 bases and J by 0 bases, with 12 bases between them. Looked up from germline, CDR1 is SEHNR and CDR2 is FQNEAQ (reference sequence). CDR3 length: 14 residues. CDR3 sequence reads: CASSSKGGSYEQYF. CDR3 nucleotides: TGTGCCAGCAGTTCAAAAGGGGGCTCCTACGAGCAGTACTTC.

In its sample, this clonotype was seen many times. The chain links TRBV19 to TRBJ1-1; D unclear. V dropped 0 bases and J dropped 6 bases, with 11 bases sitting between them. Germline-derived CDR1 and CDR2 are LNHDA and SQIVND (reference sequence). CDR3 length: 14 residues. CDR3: CASSIDRAMAEAFF. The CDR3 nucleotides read TGTGCCAGTAGTATAGATCGGGCGATGGCTGAAGCTTTCTTT.

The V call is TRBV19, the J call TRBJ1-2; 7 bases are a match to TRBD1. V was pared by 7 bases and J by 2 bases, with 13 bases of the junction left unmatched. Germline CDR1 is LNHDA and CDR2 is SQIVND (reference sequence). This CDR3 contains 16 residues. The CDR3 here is CASTQLVTGRNYGYTF. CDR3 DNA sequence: TGTGCCAGTACCCAGCTCGTGACAGGGCGGAACTATGGCTACACCTTC.

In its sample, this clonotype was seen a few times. CDR3 DNA sequence: TGCGCCAGCAGCCCGAGACTAGCGGGAGCCCACAGTGAGCAGTTCTTC. The encoded protein is CASSPRLAGAHSEQFF. The genes are TRBV5-1 and TRBJ2-1; 12 nucleotides agree with TRBD2. The ends lost 4 bases at V and 9 bases at J; junction bases unmatched: 11. CDR3 length equals 16 residues. The germline V gene encodes CDR1 SGHRS and CDR2 YFSETQ.